Listed here are 29 T cell receptor beta chains from one sample, sequenced in a study of blood T cells in healthy people across ages. Next came a second PCR, run for about 6 to 12 cycles, which used a sample-barcoded 5' primer along with a J-beta primer mix. In TCRdb, the 5' RACE reads were re-called with MiXCR into one record per CDR3 protein. The sample contains about 1.8 million distinct CDR3 sequences, 49% of which appear only once. Sequenced sample: blood. Receptors originate from a woman aged 40 to 50 in good health.

The rearrangement uses TRBV18 and TRBJ2-5; D perhaps matches TRBD1 (5 bases). With 3 bases removed from V and 1 base from J, the gap between germline ends came to 12 bases. This CDR3 is 15 amino acids long. Germline CDR1 reads KGHSH; CDR2 reads LQKENI. CDR3 sequence reads: CASSPQQGFQETQYF. The CDR3, as DNA: TGTGCCAGCTCACCGCAGCAGGGTTTCCAAGAGACCCAGTACTTC.

This chain links TRBV12-3 or TRBV12-4 with TRBJ1-6; D possibly corresponds to TRBD1 (5 bases). The CDR3 totals 15 residues. The V end lost 6 bases, the J end lost 5 bases, and 14 bases lay between the germline ends. CDR3 amino acids: CASSLLPGNNSPLHF. CDR3 nucleotide sequence: TGTGCCAGCAGCTTGCTTCCAGGGAATAATTCACCCCTCCACTTT.

The rearrangement uses TRBV20-1 and TRBJ2-1; 11 nucleotides match TRBD2. This CDR3 has 14 amino acids. The J segment lost 3 bases and the V segment lost 6 bases, leaving 4 bases of the junction unmatched. CDR1 and CDR2 from the germline V gene are DFQATT and SNEGSKA (reference sequence). The CDR3 region has the DNA TGCAGTGCCGGGACTAGCGGCTTCTACAATGAGCAGTTCTTC. It encodes CSAGTSGFYNEQFF.

The chain employs TRBV7-2 and TRBJ1-5; TRBD1 matches at 8 bases. The trim removed 4 bases at V and 7 bases at J, leaving 9 bases unmatched. CDR3 size: 15 residues. Germline CDR1 is SGHTA and CDR2 is FQGNSA. CDR3 loop: CASSYGQGFRQPQHF. CDR3 nucleotides: TGTGCCAGCAGCTACGGACAGGGTTTTAGACAGCCCCAGCATTTT.

In its sample, this clonotype was seen a few times. The chain uses TRBV20-1 and TRBJ2-7, with D possibly TRBD1 on 6 matching bases. V was cut by 3 bases and J by 3 bases, with 15 bases left in between. This CDR3 spans 14 amino acids. The germline gives CDR1 DFQATT, CDR2 SNEGSKA (reference sequence). CDR3 loop: CSARASGALYEQYF. CDR3 nucleotides: TGCAGTGCTAGGGCGTCAGGGGCCCTCTACGAGCAGTACTTC.

This clonotype showed up just a few times. V and J are TRBV9 and TRBJ2-1; D is possibly TRBD1 or TRBD2 (6 bases each). The CDR3 runs 14 residues. CDR1 SGDLS and CDR2 YYNGEE come from the germline V gene. V shed 2 bases and J shed 7 bases, with 13 bases lying between them. The CDR3 reads CASSVGGRGNEQFF. The CDR3 DNA is TGTGCCAGCAGCGTGGGGGGCCGGGGGAATGAGCAGTTCTTC.

The rearrangement uses TRBV3-1 and TRBJ2-5; D possibly uses TRBD1 or TRBD2 (5 bases each). The DNA end is more similar to TRBJ2-7, so the J call may be wrong. The germline CDR1 and CDR2 sequences are LGHDT and YNNKEL (reference sequence). CDR3 length: 15 amino acids. The DNA for the CDR3 is TGTGCCAGCAGCCCTGGGATCGGGACCGAATACGAGCAGTACTTC. Its protein is CASSPGIGTEYEQYF.

This chain connects TRBV2 to TRBJ2-1; 12 bases fit TRBD2. V trimming: 8 bases; J trimming: 0 bases; junction bases outside the gene matches: 17. The CDR3 runs 20 residues. Germline V gene sequence: CDR1 SNHLY, CDR2 FYNNEI. The DNA for the CDR3 is TGTGCCAGCCCAGCTTCCCAGACTAGCGGGGGCTTCAGCTCCTACAATGAGCAGTTCTTC. Protein sequence: CASPASQTSGGFSSYNEQFF.

This clonotype came up a few times. The gene calls are TRBV28 and TRBJ2-5; 8 bases line up with TRBD1. Trimming at V came to 4 bases and at J to 11 bases, leaving 15 bases not matched to a gene. This CDR3 has 15 residues. Germline V gives CDR1 MDHEN, CDR2 SYDVKM. This CDR3 reads CASSSEDRAPREQYF. The CDR3 DNA sequence: TGTGCCAGCAGTTCTGAGGACAGGGCCCCCAGGGAGCAGTACTTC.

The rearrangement joins TRBV7-2 to TRBJ1-5, with unresolved D. The CDR3 runs to 17 residues. The V gene lost 2 bases and the J gene lost 2 bases, with 16 bases spanning the gap. CDR1 is SGHTA and CDR2 is FQGNSA in the germline V gene. CDR3 amino acids: CASSLNGAGRGNQPQHF. CDR3 bases: TGTGCCAGCAGCTTAAATGGCGCGGGTCGAGGCAATCAGCCCCAGCATTTT.

This clonotype was seen only a few times. V and J are TRBV27 and TRBJ2-6; D is perhaps TRBD1 (5 bases). Germline-derived CDR1 and CDR2 are MNHEY and SMNVEV (reference sequence). The CDR3 consists of 16 residues. V lost 4 bases and J lost 4, with 14 bases in between. DNA of the CDR3: TGTGCCAGCAGTTCTTATTTGGGGCGCGGGGCCAACGTCCTGACTTTC. Its protein is CASSSYLGRGANVLTF.

The V call is TRBV12-3 or TRBV12-4, the J call TRBJ2-5, with TRBD2 matching 15 bases. The V segment lost 6 bases and the J segment 2 bases; nucleotides outside the gene matches: 7. The CDR3 contains 17 residues. The CDR3 DNA follows: TGTGCCAGCAGCCCGGGACTAGCGGGGGGAACTCAAGAGACCCAGTACTTC. This encodes CASSPGLAGGTQETQYF.

This clonotype was picked up a small number of times. One end of the junction does not line up with germline, which may come from a read error. The V and J genes are TRBV6-1 and TRBJ1-2, with 7 bases identical to TRBD1. The CDR3 contains 13 residues. Germline CDR1 MNHNS, CDR2 SASEGT. The CDR3 DNA follows: TGTGCTAGCAGTGAAGCCAGGGGGTATGGCTACACCTTC. Translation: CASSEARGYGYTF.

The chain recombines TRBV10-3 with TRBJ2-5; 7 bases line up with TRBD1. The J call is doubtful: the DNA matches TRBJ2-1 better. CDR1 ENHRY and CDR2 SYGVKD come from the germline V gene. CDR3 length: 15 amino acids. Here the CDR3 reads CASPQPGQSQETQFF. CDR3 sequence (DNA): TGTGCCAGTCCACAACCGGGACAGTCACAAGAGACCCAGTTCTTC.

This chain connects TRBV12-5 to TRBJ1-5; D is possibly TRBD1 (5 bases). The V end was cut by 8 bases, the J end by 0 bases, with 8 bases between. The germline V gene has CDR1 LGHNT and CDR2 FRNRAP. The length of the CDR3 is 13 residues. CDR3 nucleotide sequence: TGTGCTAGTCCGACAGATAGCAATCAGCCCCAGCATTTT. Amino acid sequence: CASPTDSNQPQHF.

This clonotype was seen only a few times. This chain connects TRBV7-9 to TRBJ2-6; D may be TRBD2 (6 bases). The V end lost 0 bases, the J end lost 0 bases, and 9 bases lay between the germline ends. CDR3 length equals 17 residues. From germline, CDR1 is SEHNR and CDR2 FQNEAQ (reference sequence). CDR3 DNA sequence: TGTGCCAGCAGCTTAGCGGAGGGCCACTCTGGGGCCAACGTCCTGACTTTC. Translation gives CASSLAEGHSGANVLTF.

V usage is TRBV27 and J usage is TRBJ2-1; TRBD1 or TRBD2 may be the D gene (5 bases each). There are 15 residues in the CDR3. From germline, CDR1 is MNHEY and CDR2 SMNVEV (reference sequence). Trimming removed 7 bases from V and 4 bases from J, with 17 bases in between. CDR3 in amino acids: CASTPRGMRYNEQFF. The CDR3 DNA reads as TGTGCCAGCACCCCGAGGGGAATGCGTTACAATGAGCAGTTCTTC.

The gene calls are TRBV21-1 and TRBJ1-1; TRBD1 was called by the table and not checked on the DNA. TRBV21-1 is annotated as a pseudogene. The CDR3 runs to 13 residues. The CDR3 region has the DNA TGTGCCAGCAGCGGACAGGGAGACGCTGGAGCTTTCTTT. Its protein is CASSGQGDAGAFF.

This clonotype occurred once. The chain links TRBV25-1 to TRBJ2-1; a weak D match, TRBD2 (7 bases). The CDR3 runs to 15 residues. Trimming shortened V by 2 bases and J by 4 bases, and 12 bases separated the two germline ends. The germline V gene encodes CDR1 MGHDK and CDR2 SYGVNS. The CDR3 nucleotides read TGTGCCAGCAGTGAAGCGGGGGCCAATTACAATGAGCAGTTCTTC. This sequence encodes CASSEAGANYNEQFF.

This clonotype was seen a handful of times. The rearrangement links TRBV20-1 to TRBJ2-5; 9 positions agree with TRBD2. Looked up from germline, CDR1 is DFQATT and CDR2 is SNEGSKA (reference sequence). Germline trimming cut 3 bases from V and 1 base from J; bases unmatched to any gene: 9. The CDR3 loop spans 16 amino acids. CDR3 coding DNA: TGCAGTGCTAGTGATTCCGGGACTAGCCGCCAAGAGACCCAGTACTTC. Translation gives CSASDSGTSRQETQYF.

This chain connects TRBV7-9 to TRBJ2-5; D call uncertain. From germline, CDR1 is SEHNR and CDR2 FQNEAQ (reference sequence). The CDR3 has 14 amino acids. The V gene lost 1 base and the J gene lost 5 bases, with 11 bases spanning the gap. The CDR3 here is CASSLGQYSETQYF. As DNA, the CDR3 is TGTGCCAGCAGCTTAGGCCAGTACTCGGAGACCCAGTACTTC.

This clonotype has just a few counts. This chain uses TRBV7-6 with TRBJ2-5, with 13 positions matching TRBD2. The CDR3 covers 14 residues. V was pared by 8 bases and J by 1 base, with 1 base of the junction left unmatched. Germline CDR1 is SGHVS and CDR2 is FNYEAQ. The CDR3 DNA follows: TGTGCCAGCGGGACTAGCGGGGTCCAAGAGACCCAGTACTTC. Translating gives CASGTSGVQETQYF.

The V call is TRBV5-1, the J call TRBJ1-6, with 12 nucleotides matching TRBD1. The CDR3 loop spans 16 amino acids. J gave up 10 bases and V 0 bases, and 5 bases lay outside the gene matches. From germline, CDR1 is SGHRS and CDR2 YFSETQ. The CDR3 spells CASSLEGTGGRSPLHF. CDR3 sequence (DNA): TGCGCCAGCAGCTTGGAAGGGACAGGGGGCCGATCACCCCTCCACTTT.

The V call is TRBV15, the J call TRBJ2-7; D gene uncertain. Germline lookup yields CDR1 LNHNV and CDR2 YYDKDF (reference sequence). The CDR3 is 13 residues long. V gave up 5 bases and J gave up 1 base, with 9 bases separating them. CDR3 protein: CATSEASSYEQYF. DNA for the CDR3: TGTGCCACCAGCGAAGCTTCATCCTACGAGCAGTACTTC.

In its sample, this clonotype was seen a few times. This chain uses TRBV5-1 with TRBJ2-3; weak D call: TRBD2 (6 bases). CDR3 length: 16 residues. The germline CDR1 and CDR2 sequences are SGHRS and YFSETQ. Trimming took 3 bases from V and 0 from J, leaving 14 bases between them. This CDR3 is CASSYISGTSTDTQYF. The CDR3 nucleotides are TGCGCCAGCAGCTATATTAGCGGTACTAGCACAGATACGCAGTATTTT.

To note about this clonotype: One junction end disagrees with the germline gene, perhaps due to a read error. The genes are TRBV20-1 and TRBJ2-1, with 9 bases lining up with TRBD2. The germline gives CDR1 DFQATT, CDR2 SNEGSKA (reference sequence). The CDR3 consists of 13 residues. The CDR3 spells CSVRAGGVNEQFF. The CDR3 DNA follows: TGCAGTGTTAGAGCGGGGGGAGTCAATGAGCAGTTCTTC.

The rearrangement links TRBV6-1 to TRBJ2-5, with D possibly TRBD1 on 5 matching bases. The end of the DNA aligns better with TRBJ2-7, so the J call may be wrong. The CDR3 spans 17 residues. CDR1 MNHNS and CDR2 SASEGT come from the germline V gene. Here the CDR3 reads CASTESKGPLRRGEQYF. As DNA, the CDR3 is TGTGCCAGCACCGAATCAAAGGGGCCCTTACGAAGGGGCGAGCAGTACTTC.

This clonotype came up once. The chain combines TRBV20-1 with TRBJ2-4, with TRBD2 matching over 9 bases. From germline, CDR1 is DFQATT and CDR2 SNEGSKA (reference sequence). V lost 1 base to trimming and J lost 4 bases; unmatched junction nucleotides: 11. This CDR3 is 17 amino acids long. The DNA of the CDR3 is TGCAGTGCTAGAGTTCCGGAGGAGCGGGGGGCTAAAAACATTCAGTACTTC. This sequence encodes CSARVPEERGAKNIQYF.

V gene TRBV4-1 combines with J gene TRBJ1-4, with D unclear. CDR1 is MGHRA and CDR2 is YSYEKL in the germline V gene. V lost 1 base, J lost 8 bases, and 5 bases lay in between. This CDR3 has 12 residues. This CDR3 is CASSQAFEKLFF. The CDR3 bases are TGCGCCAGCAGCCAAGCATTCGAAAAACTGTTTTTT.